The sequence of this TCR beta chain was determined in a study of shared clonotypes between healthy human individuals. All the donors were Caucasian adults who lived in Nashville, Tennessee. Study-wide results and caveats: Sampling covered blood only; tissue repertoires likely differ. The study found about 5% of naive CD4 clonotypes shared across several donors.

Some clones are missing from TCRdb's copy, which holds only in-frame ones; the method was immunoSEQ multiplex PCR. The table lists over 1.4 million clones, roughly 96% of them singletons. This clone was detected only a few times. Its antigen remains unidentified. The source material was naive CD4+ T cells sorted from blood. Subset indicated: CD45RA+ positively selected. The clonotype comes from a man aged 30 to 45 in good health.

The CDR3 DNA sequence: TGCGCCAGCAGCCCGGACAGGGGTAGCGGGGAGCTGTTTTTT. Its translation: CASSPDRGSGELFF. This chain uses TRBV5-1 with TRBJ2-2; 9 bases line up with TRBD1. The CDR3 totals 14 residues. The J segment lost 7 bases and the V segment lost 4 bases, leaving 5 bases of the junction unmatched. Germline assignment: CDR1 SGHRS and CDR2 YFSETQ. Full variable domain (remainder filled in from reference TRBV5-1 and TRBJ2-2): KAGVTQTPRYLIKTRGQQVTLSCSPISGHRSVSWYQQTPGQGLQFLFEYFSETQRNKGNFPGRFSGRQFSNSRSEMNVSTLELGDSALYLCASSPDRGSGELFFGEGSRLTVL.